These T cell receptor beta chains were read from a single sample in a study of cytomegalovirus exposure and HLA in healthy donors. TCRdb's table, derived via immunoSEQ multiplex PCR, lists solely in-frame clones and lacks some. In the table there are roughly 38,000 clones, around 69% of which are singletons. Sequencing was carried out using PBMCs. The receptor set was obtained from a woman under 40 in good health and CMV-seropositive. The CDR3 runs from the conserved cysteine through the conserved F or W. The D gene is left open where the match is weak. Some rows have no size entry. The others give once, few or many, or a class for an expanded clone.

abundance: .; d_gene: .; j_gene: TRBJ1-2; v_gene: TRBV2; CDR3aa: CASTTAYGYTF; CDR3nt: TGTGCCAGCACTACAGCCTATGGCTACACCTTC
abundance: few; d_gene: .; j_gene: TRBJ1-5; v_gene: TRBV2; CDR3aa: CASSERQGNQPQHF; CDR3nt: TGTGCCAGCAGCGAGAGGCAGGGGAATCAGCCCCAGCATTTT
abundance: .; d_gene: TRBD2; j_gene: TRBJ2-3; v_gene: TRBV6-1; CDR3aa: CASSEVFAGGLADTQYF; CDR3nt: TGTGCCAGCAGTGAAGTCTTCGCGGGGGGGCTTGCAGATACGCAGTATTTT
abundance: .; d_gene: TRBD1; j_gene: TRBJ1-1; v_gene: TRBV10-1; CDR3aa: CASAGQGNTEAFF; CDR3nt: TGCGCCAGCGCCGGACAGGGGAACACTGAAGCTTTCTTT
abundance: .; d_gene: TRBD1; j_gene: TRBJ2-7; v_gene: TRBV9; CDR3aa: CASSVATGSEQYF; CDR3nt: TGTGCCAGCAGCGTAGCGACAGGGTCCGAGCAGTACTTC
abundance: .; d_gene: TRBD2; j_gene: TRBJ2-3; v_gene: TRBV30; CDR3aa: CAWTKTPLAGGADTQYF; CDR3nt: TGTGCCTGGACTAAAACCCCACTAGCGGGAGGGGCAGATACGCAGTATTTT
abundance: once; d_gene: .; j_gene: TRBJ1-1; v_gene: TRBV2; CDR3aa: CASSVSQGVAEAFF; CDR3nt: TGTGCCAGCAGTGTATCCCAGGGCGTCGCTGAAGCTTTCTTT
abundance: .; d_gene: .; j_gene: TRBJ1-2; v_gene: TRBV18; CDR3aa: CASSPSEGGYGYTF; CDR3nt: TGTGCCAGCTCACCATCGGAGGGAGGGTATGGCTACACCTTC
abundance: .; d_gene: .; j_gene: TRBJ1-3; v_gene: TRBV7-2; CDR3aa: CASSLDAGGNTIYF; CDR3nt: TGTGCCAGCAGCTTAGACGCAGGGGGAAACACCATATATTTT
abundance: few; d_gene: TRBD1; j_gene: TRBJ2-7; v_gene: TRBV4-1; CDR3aa: CASSQRTGTYEQYF; CDR3nt: TGCGCCAGCAGCCAACGGACAGGGACCTACGAGCAGTACTTC
abundance: once; d_gene: .; j_gene: TRBJ1-3; v_gene: TRBV5-8; CDR3aa: CASSPSGPGNTIYF; CDR3nt: TGTGCCAGCAGCCCCTCCGGTCCTGGAAACACCATATATTTT
abundance: .; d_gene: TRBD2; j_gene: TRBJ2-5; v_gene: TRBV27; CDR3aa: CASKSGIGETQYF; CDR3nt: TGTGCCAGCAAAAGCGGGATCGGAGAGACCCAGTACTTC
abundance: .; d_gene: TRBD2; j_gene: TRBJ2-2; v_gene: TRBV5-5; CDR3aa: CASSHLFTSGKNTGELFF; CDR3nt: TGTGCCAGCAGCCATCTCTTTACCAGCGGGAAAAACACCGGGGAGCTGTTTTTT
abundance: .; d_gene: .; j_gene: TRBJ1-2; v_gene: TRBV19; CDR3aa: CASWRGWTNGYTF; CDR3nt: TGTGCCAGTTGGAGGGGATGGACCAATGGCTACACCTTC
abundance: .; d_gene: TRBD1; j_gene: TRBJ1-1; v_gene: TRBV7-9; CDR3aa: CASSPNRGRTEAFF; CDR3nt: TGTGCCAGCAGCCCAAACAGGGGGCGAACTGAAGCTTTCTTT
abundance: .; d_gene: .; j_gene: TRBJ1-2; v_gene: TRBV29-1; CDR3aa: CSVEGQANHYGYTF; CDR3nt: TGCAGCGTTGAAGGACAGGCCAACCACTATGGCTACACCTTC
abundance: .; d_gene: TRBD1; j_gene: TRBJ1-1; v_gene: TRBV10-1; CDR3aa: CASSPGQGHTEAFF; CDR3nt: TGCGCCAGCAGCCCCGGACAGGGACACACTGAAGCTTTCTTT
abundance: .; d_gene: TRBD1; j_gene: TRBJ2-2; v_gene: TRBV7-7; CDR3aa: CASSALPGQGDTGELFF; CDR3nt: TGTGCCAGCAGCGCCCTTCCGGGACAGGGAGACACCGGGGAGCTGTTTTTT
abundance: .; d_gene: .; j_gene: TRBJ2-5; v_gene: TRBV6-1; CDR3aa: CASRLGGTMGGTQYF; CDR3nt: TGTGCCAGCAGACTCGGGGGAACAATGGGGGGGACCCAGTACTTC
abundance: .; d_gene: TRBD2; j_gene: TRBJ2-1; v_gene: TRBV19; CDR3aa: CASSIAAGTTNEQFF; CDR3nt: TGTGCCAGTAGTATAGCAGCCGGGACTACCAATGAGCAGTTCTTC
abundance: .; d_gene: .; j_gene: TRBJ1-2; v_gene: TRBV19; CDR3aa: CASRGTTSGTKGYGYTF; CDR3nt: TGTGCCAGTAGGGGGACGACTTCCGGGACAAAAGGCTATGGCTACACCTTC
abundance: once; d_gene: TRBD1; j_gene: TRBJ1-1; v_gene: TRBV10-3; CDR3aa: CAIRGAGTGDTEAFF; CDR3nt: TGTGCCATCAGGGGAGCCGGGACAGGGGACACTGAAGCTTTCTTT
abundance: .; d_gene: .; j_gene: TRBJ1-1; v_gene: TRBV6-5; CDR3aa: CATRRLNTEAFF; CDR3nt: TGTGCCACGCGTCGTCTGAACACTGAAGCTTTCTTT
abundance: .; d_gene: .; j_gene: TRBJ1-4; v_gene: TRBV9; CDR3aa: CASSFQGATNEKLFF; CDR3nt: TGTGCCAGCAGCTTTCAGGGTGCAACTAATGAAAAACTGTTTTTT
abundance: .; d_gene: TRBD1; j_gene: TRBJ2-1; v_gene: TRBV5-1; CDR3aa: CASSQGQGKYNEQFF; CDR3nt: TGCGCCAGCAGCCAAGGACAGGGGAAATACAATGAGCAGTTCTTC
abundance: .; d_gene: TRBD1; j_gene: TRBJ2-3; v_gene: TRBV2; CDR3aa: CASSDLTGPRNTQYF; CDR3nt: TGTGCCAGCAGTGACCTGACAGGGCCGAGGAATACGCAGTATTTT
abundance: .; d_gene: .; j_gene: TRBJ2-5; v_gene: TRBV29-1; CDR3aa: CSVGPPGVETQYF; CDR3nt: TGCAGCGTTGGACCCCCGGGAGTCGAGACCCAGTACTTC
abundance: .; d_gene: .; j_gene: TRBJ1-1; v_gene: TRBV7-3; CDR3aa: CASSAAGGTEAFF; CDR3nt: TGTGCCAGCAGCGCTGCCGGTGGCACTGAAGCTTTCTTT
abundance: .; d_gene: .; j_gene: TRBJ2-7; v_gene: TRBV12-2; CDR3aa: CASRLRGSSYEQYF; CDR3nt: TGTGCAAGTCGCTTAAGAGGGAGCTCCTACGAGCAGTACTTC
abundance: .; d_gene: .; j_gene: TRBJ1-2; v_gene: TRBV6-6; CDR3aa: CASSQALYGYTF; CDR3nt: TGTGCCAGCAGTCAGGCCCTATATGGCTACACCTTC
abundance: .; d_gene: TRBD2; j_gene: TRBJ2-1; v_gene: TRBV7-6; CDR3aa: CASSLAISGVLGRNNEQFF; CDR3nt: TGTGCCAGCAGCTTAGCGATTAGCGGGGTATTGGGGCGAAACAATGAGCAGTTCTTC
abundance: .; d_gene: .; j_gene: TRBJ2-1; v_gene: TRBV5-6; CDR3aa: CASSLGPSYNEQFF; CDR3nt: TGTGCCAGCAGCTTGGGGCCCTCCTACAATGAGCAGTTCTTC
abundance: .; d_gene: TRBD1; j_gene: TRBJ1-2; v_gene: TRBV19; CDR3aa: CASSEQGSYGYTF; CDR3nt: TGTGCCAGTAGTGAACAGGGGTCCTATGGCTACACCTTC
abundance: .; d_gene: TRBD2; j_gene: TRBJ2-7; v_gene: TRBV5-1; CDR3aa: CASSIGTSLYEQYF; CDR3nt: TGCGCCAGCAGCATAGGGACTAGCCTTTACGAGCAGTACTTC
abundance: .; d_gene: TRBD1; j_gene: TRBJ2-6; v_gene: TRBV19; CDR3aa: CASSQFRDSLSGANVLTF; CDR3nt: TGTGCCAGTAGTCAATTCCGGGACAGCCTCTCTGGGGCCAACGTCCTGACTTTC
abundance: .; d_gene: .; j_gene: TRBJ1-4; v_gene: TRBV5-1; CDR3aa: CASSLGSATNEKLFF; CDR3nt: TGCGCCAGCAGCTTGGGCAGTGCAACTAATGAAAAACTGTTTTTT
abundance: .; d_gene: .; j_gene: TRBJ2-3; v_gene: TRBV7-2; CDR3aa: CASSLAGGTDTQYF; CDR3nt: TGTGCCAGCAGCTTAGCGGGGGGTACAGATACGCAGTATTTT
abundance: .; d_gene: .; j_gene: TRBJ2-3; v_gene: TRBV30; CDR3aa: CAWSVSGSDTQYF; CDR3nt: TGTGCCTGGAGTGTATCGGGGTCAGATACGCAGTATTTT
abundance: .; d_gene: TRBD2; j_gene: TRBJ2-1; v_gene: TRBV6-4; CDR3aa: CASSDSASGAHEQFF; CDR3nt: TGTGCCAGCAGTGACTCGGCTAGCGGCGCCCATGAGCAGTTCTTC
abundance: .; d_gene: TRBD1; j_gene: TRBJ2-7; v_gene: TRBV28; CDR3aa: CASRPGQATYEQYF; CDR3nt: TGTGCCAGCAGACCGGGACAGGCCACCTACGAGCAGTACTTC
abundance: .; d_gene: TRBD2; j_gene: TRBJ2-7; v_gene: TRBV7-9; CDR3aa: CASSFSTSGGDLSYEQYF; CDR3nt: TGTGCCAGCAGCTTCAGTACTAGCGGGGGAGACCTCTCCTACGAGCAGTACTTC
abundance: .; d_gene: TRBD1; j_gene: TRBJ2-2; v_gene: TRBV5-1; CDR3aa: CASSFRTGGGGELFF; CDR3nt: TGCGCCAGCAGCTTTCGGACAGGGGGTGGCGGGGAGCTGTTTTTT
abundance: .; d_gene: TRBD1; j_gene: TRBJ1-2; v_gene: TRBV4-2; CDR3aa: CASSQPGQGVGYDGYTF; CDR3nt: TGTGCCAGCAGCCAACCGGGACAGGGAGTCGGTTATGATGGCTACACCTTC
abundance: few; d_gene: .; j_gene: TRBJ1-5; v_gene: TRBV30; CDR3aa: CAWSQGRDQPQHF; CDR3nt: TGTGCCTGGAGTCAGGGGCGGGATCAGCCCCAGCATTTT
abundance: .; d_gene: TRBD2; j_gene: TRBJ2-7; v_gene: TRBV5-1; CDR3aa: CASSREKGGDYEQYF; CDR3nt: TGCGCCAGCAGCCGGGAGAAGGGAGGGGACTACGAGCAGTACTTC
abundance: once; d_gene: .; j_gene: TRBJ1-1; v_gene: TRBV29-1; CDR3aa: CSVDYPLDTEAFF; CDR3nt: TGCAGCGTTGATTATCCCCTCGACACTGAAGCTTTCTTT
abundance: few; d_gene: .; j_gene: TRBJ1-2; v_gene: TRBV27; CDR3aa: CASSLFGTNYGYTF; CDR3nt: TGTGCCAGCAGTTTGTTCGGGACAAACTATGGCTACACCTTC
abundance: .; d_gene: .; j_gene: TRBJ1-3; v_gene: TRBV2; CDR3aa: CASMGDTSWGNTIYF; CDR3nt: TGTGCCAGCATGGGGGACACCAGCTGGGGAAACACCATATATTTT
abundance: few; d_gene: TRBD2; j_gene: TRBJ2-6; v_gene: TRBV28; CDR3aa: CASRGSSGSSGANVLTF; CDR3nt: TGTGCCAGCCGTGGGTCTAGCGGGAGTTCTGGGGCCAACGTCCTGACTTTC
abundance: .; d_gene: .; j_gene: TRBJ2-3; v_gene: TRBV7-9; CDR3aa: CASSLWAEYQYF; CDR3nt: TGTGCCAGCAGCTTATGGGCCGAATACCAGTATTTT
abundance: .; d_gene: TRBD1; j_gene: TRBJ2-7; v_gene: TRBV5-1; CDR3aa: CASSLGGQGFNEQYF; CDR3nt: TGCGCCAGCAGCTTGGGGGGACAGGGCTTCAACGAGCAGTACTTC
abundance: .; d_gene: .; j_gene: TRBJ2-1; v_gene: TRBV7-3; CDR3aa: CASSLSSSTSYNEQFF; CDR3nt: TGTGCCAGCAGCTTAAGCTCTAGCACTTCCTACAATGAGCAGTTCTTC
abundance: once; d_gene: TRBD2; j_gene: TRBJ2-2; v_gene: TRBV5-1; CDR3aa: CASSLGVSGSTGELFF; CDR3nt: TGCGCCAGCAGCTTGGGAGTCAGCGGGAGCACCGGGGAGCTGTTTTTT
abundance: .; d_gene: TRBD1; j_gene: TRBJ1-4; v_gene: TRBV5-1; CDR3aa: CASSLNGQGGNEKLFF; CDR3nt: TGCGCCAGCAGCCTAAACGGACAGGGGGGGAATGAAAAACTGTTTTTT